The 14 T cell receptor beta chains in this list originate from one sample, sequenced in a study of blood T cell repertoires in COVID-19. Data came from immunoSEQ multiplex PCR; TCRdb stores just in-frame clones and leaves some out. The top ten clones hold about 1.8% of a sample with some 95,000 clones, roughly nine tenths of them seen once. The specimen was peripheral blood. Receptors were obtained from a human donor with active COVID-19. The donor label of this sample is uncertain.

J is TRBJ1-3 and V is TRBV5-1; a possible D gene is TRBD1 (6 bases). V gave up 4 bases and J gave up 1 base, with 18 bases separating them. Looked up from germline, CDR1 is SGHRS and CDR2 is YFSETQ. This CDR3 spans 17 amino acids. CDR3 DNA: TGCGCCAGCAGCATCGACAGGAGAGGAGGTTCTGGAAACACCATATATTTT. Residues: CASSIDRRGGSGNTIYF.

This clone has a handful of counts. The CDR3, as DNA: TGCGCCAGCAGCTTGGATGGGGGGGCAAGCACCGGGGAGCTGTTTTTT. This sequence encodes CASSLDGGASTGELFF. The chain links TRBV5-1 to TRBJ2-2, with a possible D match to TRBD2 (7 bases). The CDR3 runs 16 residues. Germline lookup yields CDR1 SGHRS and CDR2 YFSETQ. V lost 0 bases and J 4 bases, leaving 13 bases between the germline ends.

The chain has TRBV7-9 and TRBJ1-3; possible D gene TRBD1, 6 bases. The V gene lost 4 bases and the J gene lost 0 bases, with 13 bases spanning the gap. The CDR3 has 16 residues. Germline V gives CDR1 SEHNR, CDR2 FQNEAQ (reference sequence). CDR3 amino acids: CASSSRQAFSGNTIYF. The CDR3 nucleotides are TGTGCCAGCAGCTCCCGACAGGCTTTCTCTGGAAACACCATATATTTT.

V is TRBV6-4 and J is TRBJ2-3; the D is unclear. The CDR3 covers 15 residues. Trimming left V 3 bases short and J 2 bases short, with 12 bases between. The germline gives CDR1 MRHNA, CDR2 SNTAGT. CDR3 region: CASSEGGGATDTQYF. The CDR3 region has the DNA TGTGCCAGCAGTGAGGGTGGCGGTGCCACAGATACGCAGTATTTT.

This clone was seen a handful of times. The gene calls are TRBV7-9 and TRBJ1-5, with a weak D call TRBD1 (6 bases). CDR1 and CDR2 from the germline V gene are SEHNR and FQNEAQ (reference sequence). CDR3 length: 17 residues. Trimming took off 5 bases at V and 6 bases at J, with 23 bases between the two ends. For the CDR3, the DNA is TGTGCCAGCAGCCCGGATGGGGGGGGCGTATTAGGTCAGCCCCAGCATTTT. Its translation: CASSPDGGGVLGQPQHF.

The chain is built from TRBV4-1 and TRBJ1-2, with TRBD1 matching over 9 bases. Germline assignment: CDR1 MGHRA and CDR2 YSYEKL. The V gene end was trimmed by 4 bases and the J gene end by 2 bases; junction bases not matched to a gene: 5. The CDR3 loop spans 15 amino acids. The CDR3 reads CASSPTGTGNYGYTF. CDR3 sequence (DNA): TGCGCCAGCAGCCCCACTGGGACAGGGAACTATGGCTACACCTTC.

The V and J genes are TRBV6-5 and TRBJ2-3; TRBD2 is a possible D gene (5 bases). From germline, CDR1 is MNHEY and CDR2 SVGAGI. The CDR3 is made up of 14 amino acids. V lost 6 bases and J 0 bases, leaving 10 bases between the germline ends. CDR3 coding DNA: TGTGCCAGCAGAGAGGGTTGGAGCACAGATACGCAGTATTTT. This sequence encodes CASREGWSTDTQYF.

Here the CDR3 reads CATSRDSRSDTIYF. The CDR3 DNA reads TGTGCCACCAGCAGAGATTCACGCAGTGACACCATATATTTT. The V gene is TRBV15, the J gene TRBJ1-3; D call uncertain. Germline V lookup: CDR1 LNHNV, CDR2 YYDKDF (reference sequence). Trimming stripped 0 bases from V and 8 bases from J, with 11 bases between. The CDR3 totals 14 residues.

This clone was recorded only once. V usage is TRBV5-1 and J usage is TRBJ2-1; D might be TRBD1 (6 bases). Germline V gene lookup returns CDR1 SGHRS and CDR2 YFSETQ. V lost 2 bases, J lost 7 bases, and 13 bases lay in between. The CDR3 extends over 14 amino acids. The CDR3 sequence: CASSFRSGVNEQFF. CDR3 sequence (DNA): TGCGCCAGCAGCTTTAGGTCAGGGGTTAATGAGCAGTTCTTC. Variable domain in full (rest from reference TRBV5-1 and TRBJ2-1): KAGVTQTPRYLIKTRGQQVTLSCSPISGHRSVSWYQQTPGQGLQFLFEYFSETQRNKGNFPGRFSGRQFSNSRSEMNVSTLELGDSALYLCASSFRSGVNEQFFGPGTRLTVL.

This sequence joins TRBV7-9 and TRBJ2-5; 9 nucleotides line up with TRBD1. This CDR3 has 16 amino acids. V was clipped by 1 base and J by 2 bases; unmatched bases: 5. Germline V gene lookup returns CDR1 SEHNR and CDR2 FQNEAQ (reference sequence). CDR3 coding DNA: TGTGCCAGCAGCTTAGGGGACAGGGAGTTTCAAGAGACCCAGTACTTC. Protein product: CASSLGDREFQETQYF.

The chain carries TRBV4-1 and TRBJ2-3; TRBD1 matches 9 bases. Germline trimming cut 4 bases from V and 8 bases from J; bases unmatched to any gene: 10. Germline loops: CDR1 MGHRA, CDR2 YSYEKL. The CDR3 covers 15 residues. The CDR3 loop is CASSLGQGGTGTQYF. The DNA for the CDR3 is TGCGCCAGCAGCCTGGGACAGGGTGGTACGGGTACGCAGTATTTT.

The chain employs TRBV7-6 and TRBJ1-6, with D possibly being TRBD1 (5 bases). This CDR3 is built from 16 residues. In germline, CDR1 is SGHVS, CDR2 FNYEAQ. Trimming removed 4 bases at V and 10 bases at J, with 20 bases between. The CDR3 DNA sequence: TGTGCCAGCAGCTCCCTTACGGCAGGGAAGAAATCACCCCTCCACTTT. This sequence encodes CASSSLTAGKKSPLHF.

The chain employs TRBV18 and TRBJ1-2; 10 nucleotides agree with TRBD1. Trimming removed 3 bases from V and 2 bases from J; junction bases left unmatched: 6. Germline CDR1 reads KGHSH; CDR2 reads LQKENI. The CDR3 is made up of 16 amino acids. The CDR3 nucleotides read TGTGCCAGCTCACCCGAGACAGGGGGCCTAAACTATGGCTACACCTTC. Translated, it gives CASSPETGGLNYGYTF.

The chain is built from TRBV28 and TRBJ1-2, with 9 bases that match TRBD1. This CDR3 spans 16 amino acids. V lost 3 bases to trimming and J lost 3 bases; unmatched junction nucleotides: 8. CDR1 and CDR2 from the germline V gene are MDHEN and SYDVKM. The CDR3 loop is CASSLGGQGFHYGYTF. For the CDR3, the DNA is TGTGCCAGCAGTTTGGGGGGACAGGGTTTTCACTATGGCTACACCTTC.